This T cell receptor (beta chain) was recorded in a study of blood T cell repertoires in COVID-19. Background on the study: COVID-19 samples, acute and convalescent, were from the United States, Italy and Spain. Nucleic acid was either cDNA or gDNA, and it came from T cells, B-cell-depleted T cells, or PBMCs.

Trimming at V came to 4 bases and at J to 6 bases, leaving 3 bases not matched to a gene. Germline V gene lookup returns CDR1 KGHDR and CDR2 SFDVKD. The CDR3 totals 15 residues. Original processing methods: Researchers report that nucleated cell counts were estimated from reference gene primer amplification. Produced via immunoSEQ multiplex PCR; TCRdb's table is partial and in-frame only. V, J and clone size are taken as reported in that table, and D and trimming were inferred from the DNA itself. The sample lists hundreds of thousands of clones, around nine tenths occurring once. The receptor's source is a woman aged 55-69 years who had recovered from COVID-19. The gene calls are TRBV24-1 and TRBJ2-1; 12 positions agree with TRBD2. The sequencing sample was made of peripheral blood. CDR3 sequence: CATSETSGGINEQFF. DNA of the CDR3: TGTGCCACCAGTGAAACTAGCGGGGGGATCAATGAGCAGTTCTTC.